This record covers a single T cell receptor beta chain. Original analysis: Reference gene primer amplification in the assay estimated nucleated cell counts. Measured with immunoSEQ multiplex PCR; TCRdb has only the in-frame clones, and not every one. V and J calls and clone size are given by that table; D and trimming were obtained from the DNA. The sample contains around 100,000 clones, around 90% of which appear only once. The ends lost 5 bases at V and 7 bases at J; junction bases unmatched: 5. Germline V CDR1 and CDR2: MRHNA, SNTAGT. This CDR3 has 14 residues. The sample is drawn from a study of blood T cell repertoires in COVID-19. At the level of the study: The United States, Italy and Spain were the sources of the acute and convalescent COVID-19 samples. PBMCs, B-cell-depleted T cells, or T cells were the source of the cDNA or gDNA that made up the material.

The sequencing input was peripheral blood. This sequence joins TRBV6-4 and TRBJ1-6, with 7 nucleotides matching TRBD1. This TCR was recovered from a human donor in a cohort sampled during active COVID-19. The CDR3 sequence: CASSYGTENSPLHF. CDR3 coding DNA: TGTGCCAGCAGTTACGGGACAGAAAATTCACCCCTCCACTTT.